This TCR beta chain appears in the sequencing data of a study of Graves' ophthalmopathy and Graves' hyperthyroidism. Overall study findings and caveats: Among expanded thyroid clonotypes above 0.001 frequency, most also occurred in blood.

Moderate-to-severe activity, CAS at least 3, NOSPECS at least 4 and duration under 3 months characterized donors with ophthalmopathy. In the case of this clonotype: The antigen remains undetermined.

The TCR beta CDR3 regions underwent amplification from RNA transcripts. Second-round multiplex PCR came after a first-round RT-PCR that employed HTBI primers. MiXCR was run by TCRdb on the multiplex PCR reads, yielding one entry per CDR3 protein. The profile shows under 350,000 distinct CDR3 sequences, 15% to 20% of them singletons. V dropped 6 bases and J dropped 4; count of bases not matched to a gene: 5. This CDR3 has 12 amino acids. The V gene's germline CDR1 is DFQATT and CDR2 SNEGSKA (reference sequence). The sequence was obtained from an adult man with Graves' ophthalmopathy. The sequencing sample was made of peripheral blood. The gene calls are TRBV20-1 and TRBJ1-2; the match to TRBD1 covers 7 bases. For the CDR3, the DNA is TGCAGTGCGCCACAGGGGATCTATGGCTACACCTTC. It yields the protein CSAPQGIYGYTF.